The TCR beta chain under discussion was sequenced for a study of blood T cell repertoires in COVID-19. Study as a whole: COVID-19 samples collected from the United States, Italy and Spain covered acute and convalescent phases. PBMCs, B-cell-depleted T cells, or T cells were the source of the cDNA or gDNA that made up the material.

Authors' methods: How many nucleated cells were present was estimated from reference gene primer amplification. Only in-frame clones appear in the TCRdb table, and some are missing; sequencing was by immunoSEQ multiplex PCR. V, J and clone size are those of that table, while D and trimming were read from the DNA. The repertoire holds 210,000 or so clones, with roughly 85% as singletons. This CDR3 contains 14 residues. In germline, CDR1 is SGHDT, CDR2 YYEEEE. V lost 4 bases to trimming and J lost 7 bases, with 17 bases between them. V usage is TRBV5-6 and J usage is TRBJ1-2; tentative D call: TRBD1 (5 bases). The receptor comes from a woman aged 18-29 years who had recovered from COVID-19. The specimen sequenced was peripheral blood. The CDR3 coding sequence is TGTGCCAGCAGCAGGGCGGGGGGTTTAGGTGGCTACACCTTC. Its translation is CASSRAGGLGGYTF.